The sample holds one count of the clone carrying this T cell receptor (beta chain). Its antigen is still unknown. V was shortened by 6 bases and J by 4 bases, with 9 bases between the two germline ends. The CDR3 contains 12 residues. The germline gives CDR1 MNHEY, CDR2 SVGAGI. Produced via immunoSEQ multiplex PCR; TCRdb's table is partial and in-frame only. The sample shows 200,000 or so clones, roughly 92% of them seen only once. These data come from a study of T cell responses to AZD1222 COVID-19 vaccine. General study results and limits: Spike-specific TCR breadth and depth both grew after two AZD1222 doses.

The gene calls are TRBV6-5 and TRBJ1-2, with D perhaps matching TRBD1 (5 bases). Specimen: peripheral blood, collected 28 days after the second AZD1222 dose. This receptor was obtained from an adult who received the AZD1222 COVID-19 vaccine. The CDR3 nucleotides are TGTGCCAGCAGGGGGACCATCTATGGCTACACCTTC. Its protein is CASRGTIYGYTF.